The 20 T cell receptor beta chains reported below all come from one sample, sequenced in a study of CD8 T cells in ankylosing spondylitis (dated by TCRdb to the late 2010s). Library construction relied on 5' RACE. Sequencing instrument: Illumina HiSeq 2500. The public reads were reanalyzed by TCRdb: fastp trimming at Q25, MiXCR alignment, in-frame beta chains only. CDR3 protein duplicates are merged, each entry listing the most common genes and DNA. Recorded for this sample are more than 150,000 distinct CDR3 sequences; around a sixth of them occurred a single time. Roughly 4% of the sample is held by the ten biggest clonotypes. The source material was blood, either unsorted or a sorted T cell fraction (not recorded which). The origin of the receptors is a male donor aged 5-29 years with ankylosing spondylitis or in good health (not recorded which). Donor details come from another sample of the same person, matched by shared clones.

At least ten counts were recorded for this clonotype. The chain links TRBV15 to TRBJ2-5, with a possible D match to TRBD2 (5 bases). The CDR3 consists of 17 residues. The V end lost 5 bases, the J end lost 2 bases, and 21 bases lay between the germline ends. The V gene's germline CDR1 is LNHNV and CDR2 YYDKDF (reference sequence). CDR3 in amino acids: CATSPTGWSNTQETQYF. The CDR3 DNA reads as TGTGCCACCAGCCCGACGGGGTGGTCTAATACTCAAGAGACCCAGTACTTC.

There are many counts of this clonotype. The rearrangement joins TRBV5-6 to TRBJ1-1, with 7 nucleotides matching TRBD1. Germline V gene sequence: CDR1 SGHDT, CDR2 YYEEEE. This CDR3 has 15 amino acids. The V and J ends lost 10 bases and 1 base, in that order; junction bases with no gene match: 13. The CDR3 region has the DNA TGTGCCGTCAATTTGAGACAGGGCCGGAACACTGAAGCTTTCTTT. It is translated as CAVNLRQGRNTEAFF.

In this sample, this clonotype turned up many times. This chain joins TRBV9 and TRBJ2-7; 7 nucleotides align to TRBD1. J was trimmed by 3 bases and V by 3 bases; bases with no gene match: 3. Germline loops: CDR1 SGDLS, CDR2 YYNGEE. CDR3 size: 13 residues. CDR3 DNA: TGTGCCAGCAGCGACGACAGGGACTACGAGCAGTACTTC. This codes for CASSDDRDYEQYF. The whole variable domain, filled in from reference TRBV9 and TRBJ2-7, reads DSGVTQTPKHLITATGQRVTLRCSPRSGDLSVYWYQQSLDQGLQFLIQYYNGEERAKGNILERFSAQQFPDLHSELNLSSLELGDSALYFCASSDDRDYEQYFGPGTRLTVT.

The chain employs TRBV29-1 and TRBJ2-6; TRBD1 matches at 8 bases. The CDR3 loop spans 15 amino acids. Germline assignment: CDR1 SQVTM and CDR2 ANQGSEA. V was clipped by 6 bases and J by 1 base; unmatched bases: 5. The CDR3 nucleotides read TGCAGCGTCGGACAGGGAACTTCTGGGGCCAACGTCCTGACTTTC. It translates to CSVGQGTSGANVLTF.

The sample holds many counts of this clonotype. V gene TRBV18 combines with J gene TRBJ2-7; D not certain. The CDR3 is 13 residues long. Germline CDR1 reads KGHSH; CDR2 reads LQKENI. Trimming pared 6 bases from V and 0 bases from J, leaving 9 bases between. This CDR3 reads CASSKAASYEQYV. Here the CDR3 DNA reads TGTGCCAGCTCCAAAGCAGCCTCCTACGAGCAGTACGTC.

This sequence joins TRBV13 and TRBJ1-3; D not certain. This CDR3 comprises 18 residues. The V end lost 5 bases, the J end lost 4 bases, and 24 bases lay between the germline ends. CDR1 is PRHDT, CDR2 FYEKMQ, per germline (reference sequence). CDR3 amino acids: CASSQSLPSVWLGNTIYF. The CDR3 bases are TGTGCCAGCAGCCAATCCCTCCCCTCCGTTTGGCTCGGAAACACCATATATTTT.

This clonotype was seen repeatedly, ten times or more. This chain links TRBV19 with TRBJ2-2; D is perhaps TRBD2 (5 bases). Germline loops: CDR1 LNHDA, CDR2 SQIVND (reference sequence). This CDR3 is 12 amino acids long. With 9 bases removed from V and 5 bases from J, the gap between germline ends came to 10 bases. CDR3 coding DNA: TGTGCCAGCCGGACTCAGACCGGGGAGCTGTTTTTT. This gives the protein CASRTQTGELFF.

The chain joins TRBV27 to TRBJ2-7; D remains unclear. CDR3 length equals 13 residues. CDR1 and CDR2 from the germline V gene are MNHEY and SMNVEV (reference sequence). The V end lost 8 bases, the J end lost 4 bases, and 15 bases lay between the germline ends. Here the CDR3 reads CASAYGTHYEQYF. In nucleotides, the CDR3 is TGTGCCAGCGCCTACGGCACCCATTACGAGCAGTACTTC.

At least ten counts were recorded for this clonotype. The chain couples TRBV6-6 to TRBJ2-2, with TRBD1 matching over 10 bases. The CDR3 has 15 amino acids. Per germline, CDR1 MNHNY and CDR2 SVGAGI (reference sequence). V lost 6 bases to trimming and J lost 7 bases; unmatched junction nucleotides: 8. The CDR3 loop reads CASRPGQGLIGELFF. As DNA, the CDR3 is TGTGCCAGCAGGCCGGGACAGGGGTTGATCGGGGAGCTGTTTTTT.

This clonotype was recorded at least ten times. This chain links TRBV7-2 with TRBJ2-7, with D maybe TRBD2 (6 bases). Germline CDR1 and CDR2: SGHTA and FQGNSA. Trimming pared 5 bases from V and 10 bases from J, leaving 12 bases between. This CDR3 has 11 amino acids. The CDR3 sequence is CASSESSDQYF. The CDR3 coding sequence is TGTGCCAGCAGCGAATCTAGCGACCAGTACTTC.

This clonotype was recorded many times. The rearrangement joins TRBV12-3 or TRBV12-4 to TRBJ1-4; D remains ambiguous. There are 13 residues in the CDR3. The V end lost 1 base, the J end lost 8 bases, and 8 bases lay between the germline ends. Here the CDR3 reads CASSLGAREKLFF. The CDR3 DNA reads TGTGCCAGCAGTTTAGGGGCTCGGGAAAAACTGTTTTTT.

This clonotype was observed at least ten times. In nucleotides, the CDR3 is TGTGCCAGCAGCTTAGAAGGAGGGGAGACCCAGTACTTC. Translation gives CASSLEGGETQYF. V gene TRBV7-6 combines with J gene TRBJ2-5; perhaps TRBD2 as D (6 bases). The CDR3 spans 13 residues. Germline loops: CDR1 SGHVS, CDR2 FNYEAQ. V was clipped by 1 base and J by 5 bases, with 8 bases between them.

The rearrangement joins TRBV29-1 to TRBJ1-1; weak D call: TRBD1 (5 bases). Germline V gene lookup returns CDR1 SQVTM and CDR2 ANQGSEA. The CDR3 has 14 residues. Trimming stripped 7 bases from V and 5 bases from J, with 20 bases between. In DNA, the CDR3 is TGCAGCGCTCCGGGGCCCGGGCCAGGTACTGAAGCTTTCTTT. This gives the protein CSAPGPGPGTEAFF. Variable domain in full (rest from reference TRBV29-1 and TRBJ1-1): SAVISQKPSRDICQRGTSLTIQCQVDSQVTMMFWYRQQPGQSLTLIATANQGSEATYESGFVIDKFPISRPNLTFSTLTVSNMSPEDSSIYLCSAPGPGPGTEAFFGQGTRLTVV.

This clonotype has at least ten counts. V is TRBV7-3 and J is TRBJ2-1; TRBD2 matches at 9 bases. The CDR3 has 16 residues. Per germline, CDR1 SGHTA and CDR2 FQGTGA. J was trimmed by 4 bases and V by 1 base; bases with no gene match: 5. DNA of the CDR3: TGTGCCAGCAGCTTAAGGCTAGCGGGACGTTACAATGAGCAGTTCTTC. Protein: CASSLRLAGRYNEQFF.

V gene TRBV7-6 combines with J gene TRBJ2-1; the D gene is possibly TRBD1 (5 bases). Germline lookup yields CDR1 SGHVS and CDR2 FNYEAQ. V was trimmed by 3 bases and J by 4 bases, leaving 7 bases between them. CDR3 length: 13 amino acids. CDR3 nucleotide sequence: TGTGCCAGCAGCTTGGACATATACAATGAGCAGTTCTTC. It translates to CASSLDIYNEQFF.

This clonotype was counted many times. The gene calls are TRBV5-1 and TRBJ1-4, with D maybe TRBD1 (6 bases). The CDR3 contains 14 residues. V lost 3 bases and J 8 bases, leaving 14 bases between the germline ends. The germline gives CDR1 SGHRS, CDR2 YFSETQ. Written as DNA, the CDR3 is TGCGCCAGCAGCTCGGGGGCGGGCGAGGAAAAACTGTTTTTT. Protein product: CASSSGAGEEKLFF.

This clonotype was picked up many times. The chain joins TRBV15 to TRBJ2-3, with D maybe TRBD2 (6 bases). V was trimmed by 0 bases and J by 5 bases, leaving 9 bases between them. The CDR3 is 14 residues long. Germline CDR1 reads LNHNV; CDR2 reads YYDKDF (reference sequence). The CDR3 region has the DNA TGTGCCACCAGCAGAGATCGGGGGATAGATACGCAGTATTTT. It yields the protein CATSRDRGIDTQYF.

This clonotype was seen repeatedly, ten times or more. This CDR3 reads CASSSPQGRNTEAFF. In DNA form, the CDR3 reads TGTGCCAGCAGTTCGCCACAGGGAAGGAACACTGAAGCTTTCTTT. The chain uses TRBV28 and TRBJ1-1, with D perhaps matching TRBD1 (6 bases). The V end lost 4 bases, the J end lost 1 base, and 13 bases lay between the germline ends. Germline V gene lookup returns CDR1 MDHEN and CDR2 SYDVKM. The CDR3 sequence is 15 residues long.

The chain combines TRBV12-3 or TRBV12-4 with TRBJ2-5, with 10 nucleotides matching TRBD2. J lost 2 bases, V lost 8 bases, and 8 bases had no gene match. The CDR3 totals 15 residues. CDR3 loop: CASGSSGRGQETQYF. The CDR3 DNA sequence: TGTGCCAGCGGGTCTAGCGGGAGAGGGCAAGAGACCCAGTACTTC.

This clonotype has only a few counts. The CDR3 nucleotides read TGCGCCAGCAGCCAAGACGAGGGGCAGCAGTACTTC. Translation gives CASSQDEGQQYF. The V call is TRBV4-3, the J call TRBJ2-7; D possibly matches TRBD1 or TRBD2 (5 bases each). Germline loops: CDR1 LGHNA, CDR2 YSLEER. The CDR3 totals 12 residues. Between the trimmed V and J ends, which lost 0 bases and 8 bases, there was a span of 8 bases.